These 10 T cell receptor beta chains came from one sample sequenced in a study of blood T cell repertoires in COVID-19. Sequencing used immunoSEQ multiplex PCR; TCRdb keeps in-frame clones, though not all of them. The repertoire holds roughly 250,000 clones, with around 82% as singletons. The specimen sequenced was peripheral blood. The origin of the receptors is a person aged 70 to 85 with COVID-19, enrolled during active disease.

The CDR3 DNA follows: TGTGCCACCAGCAGAGATTGGGGCGGGAGTCCCGACAATGAGCAGTTCTTC. This codes for CATSRDWGGSPDNEQFF. The chain is built from TRBV15 and TRBJ2-1, with 7 nucleotides matching TRBD2. This CDR3 comprises 17 residues. V trimming: 0 bases; J trimming: 5 bases; junction bases outside the gene matches: 10. Germline lookup yields CDR1 LNHNV and CDR2 YYDKDF (reference sequence).

The chain uses TRBV7-8 and TRBJ1-3, with 7 nucleotides matching TRBD1. V shed 7 bases and J 5 bases; nucleotides not matched to a gene: 8. This CDR3 is built from 14 residues. Germline V gives CDR1 SGHVS, CDR2 FQNEAQ. DNA of the CDR3: TGTGCCAGCACTCCAGGGACAGCAAGAAACACCATATATTTT. Translated: CASTPGTARNTIYF.

The chain carries TRBV6-5 and TRBJ2-7; perhaps TRBD1 as D (5 bases). The CDR3 is made up of 12 amino acids. Trimming removed 6 bases from V and 4 bases from J, with 10 bases in between. CDR1 is MNHEY and CDR2 is SVGAGI in the germline V gene. In DNA form, the CDR3 reads TGTGCCAGCAGGATGGACAAGTACGAGCAGTACTTC. Translating it yields CASRMDKYEQYF.

This chain uses TRBV29-1 with TRBJ1-4; 8 bases are a match to TRBD1. Germline CDR1 reads SQVTM; CDR2 reads ANQGSEA. This CDR3 comprises 15 residues. With V trimmed by 6 bases and J by 4 bases, 10 bases remained unmatched. The CDR3 nucleotides are TGCAGCGTAGCTACCGACGGACAGGGTAATGAAAAACTGTTTTTT. It is translated as CSVATDGQGNEKLFF.

The V gene is TRBV28, the J gene TRBJ1-5; D unresolved. Germline V gives CDR1 MDHEN, CDR2 SYDVKM. The CDR3 consists of 11 residues. With 8 bases removed from V and 9 bases from J, the gap between germline ends came to 11 bases. This chain's CDR3 is CASRSGWPQHF. The CDR3 DNA reads as TGTGCCAGCCGATCCGGTTGGCCCCAGCATTTT.

The chain carries TRBV29-1 and TRBJ1-4, with D possibly TRBD1 on 6 matching bases. The V and J ends lost 4 bases and 4 bases respectively, with 16 bases between them. The CDR3 runs 15 residues. The V gene's germline CDR1 is SQVTM and CDR2 ANQGSEA. CDR3 sequence: CSVALNQGSNEKLFF. The CDR3 DNA reads as TGCAGCGTTGCCCTCAATCAGGGGAGTAATGAAAAACTGTTTTTT.

The chain is built from TRBV6-6 and TRBJ1-5; D might be TRBD1 (5 bases). Germline V lookup: CDR1 MNHNY, CDR2 SVGAGI (reference sequence). Deletions cut 8 bases from V and 11 bases from J, with 10 bases between. There are 10 residues in the CDR3. CDR3 DNA: TGTGCCAGCTCGGGGGGAGCCCAGCATTTT. It translates to CASSGGAQHF.

V usage is TRBV6-4 and J usage is TRBJ1-5; D might be TRBD1 (5 bases). Looked up from germline, CDR1 is MRHNA and CDR2 is SNTAGT. Trimming took 2 bases from V and 10 from J, leaving 24 bases between them. The CDR3 runs to 17 residues. In DNA, the CDR3 is TGTGCCAGCAGTGACCGAAGGGGCTTATCAGTCTCGGGCCCCCAGCATTTT. It yields the protein CASSDRRGLSVSGPQHF.

The rearrangement uses TRBV20-1 and TRBJ2-7; TRBD2 matches at 7 bases. Germline-derived CDR1 and CDR2 are DFQATT and SNEGSKA (reference sequence). Losses at the gene ends were 3 bases for V and 5 bases for J; bases not matched to a gene: 10. This CDR3 has 14 amino acids. CDR3 nucleotides: TGCAGTGCTAGTCTTCTAGCGGAGGAGGACGAGCAGTACTTC. It specifies CSASLLAEEDEQYF.

This chain links TRBV4-2 with TRBJ2-7; 9 bases agree with TRBD1. CDR3 length equals 17 residues. The V gene's germline CDR1 is LGHNA and CDR2 YNFKEQ. Trimming cost V 1 base and J 3 bases; bases outside gene matches: 10. The CDR3 DNA is TGTGCCAGCAGCCAAGGGGCCCGGGACAGGGCTTTCTACGAGCAGTACTTC. As protein: CASSQGARDRAFYEQYF.